What follows are 18 T cell receptor beta chains derived from one specimen sequenced in a study of blood T cells in healthy people across ages. A second PCR of about 7 to 11 cycles used a sample-barcoded 5' primer and a J-beta primer mix. Each CDR3 protein gets one entry after TCRdb re-called the 5' RACE reads with MiXCR. The sample has roughly 900,000 distinct CDR3 sequences, roughly 48% seen once. The sequenced sample was blood. The receptors shown here come from a man aged 25-45 years in good health.

The chain recombines TRBV7-9 with TRBJ2-1; TRBD2 matches at 8 bases. In germline, CDR1 is SEHNR, CDR2 FQNEAQ (reference sequence). The CDR3 runs 15 residues. The junction had 4 bases not matched to a gene; V was cut back by 4 bases and J by 2 bases. The CDR3: CASSSSGSAYNEQFF. CDR3 bases: TGTGCCAGCAGCTCTAGCGGGTCCGCCTACAATGAGCAGTTCTTC.

This clonotype has a handful of counts. V gene TRBV5-1 combines with J gene TRBJ2-4; TRBD2 aligns across 10 bases. V lost 4 bases and J lost 0; bases outside the gene matches: 13. Germline CDR1 SGHRS, CDR2 YFSETQ. This CDR3 has 19 amino acids. This chain's CDR3 is CASSGELAGPNLAKNIQYF. CDR3 in DNA: TGCGCCAGCAGCGGTGAACTAGCGGGGCCTAACCTAGCCAAAAACATTCAGTACTTC. The full variable domain, its missing parts supplied by reference TRBV5-1 and TRBJ2-4, is KAGVTQTPRYLIKTRGQQVTLSCSPISGHRSVSWYQQTPGQGLQFLFEYFSETQRNKGNFPGRFSGRQFSNSRSEMNVSTLELGDSALYLCASSGELAGPNLAKNIQYFGAGTRLSVL.

This rearrangement joins TRBV18 to TRBJ1-2; 8 bases are a match to TRBD1. The germline gives CDR1 KGHSH, CDR2 LQKENI. The CDR3 covers 14 residues. J was trimmed by 3 bases and V by 3 bases; bases with no gene match: 3. CDR3 bases: TGTGCCAGCTCACCGCAGGGGGCTGACTATGGCTACACCTTC. As protein: CASSPQGADYGYTF.

This clonotype showed up just a few times. V and J are TRBV29-1 and TRBJ2-3, with TRBD2 identical over 10 bases. The CDR3 loop spans 15 amino acids. The trim removed 2 bases at V and 1 base at J, leaving 3 bases unmatched. Germline assignment: CDR1 SQVTM and CDR2 ANQGSEA. The CDR3 sequence: CSVEYLAGGTDTQYF. CDR3 sequence (DNA): TGCAGCGTTGAATACCTAGCGGGGGGCACAGATACGCAGTATTTT.

This clonotype showed up just a few times. The chain recombines TRBV20-1 with TRBJ1-6, with a weak D call TRBD1 (5 bases). The CDR3 extends over 16 amino acids. Trimming pared 0 bases from V and 10 bases from J, leaving 19 bases between. CDR1 DFQATT and CDR2 SNEGSKA come from the germline V gene (reference sequence). CDR3 nucleotide sequence: TGCAGTGCTAGAGATCGCCGCCGAGACAGCTACTCACCCCTCCACTTT. It is translated as CSARDRRRDSYSPLHF.

To note about this clonotype: Relative to the germline gene, one junction end is altered; a read error may explain this. This chain joins TRBV5-1 and TRBJ2-3; D is unclear. Germline CDR1 is SGHRS and CDR2 is YFSETQ. The CDR3 loop spans 15 amino acids. CDR3 nucleotide sequence: TGCGCCAGCAGCTTGGCTTCAGCCCCCTCAGATACACAGTATTTT. Protein sequence: CASSLASAPSDTQYF.

This clonotype was counted between two and nine times. This chain joins TRBV10-3 and TRBJ2-3, with 9 bases identical to TRBD1. The J segment lost 3 bases and the V segment lost 3 bases, leaving 10 bases of the junction unmatched. The CDR3 sequence is 17 residues long. CDR1 is ENHRY, CDR2 SYGVKD, per germline. The CDR3 region is CAISEYRGRGATDTQYF. CDR3 sequence (DNA): TGTGCCATCAGTGAATACAGGGGGCGCGGGGCGACAGATACGCAGTATTTT.

This clonotype was detected only a few times. The J gene is TRBJ1-2, the V gene TRBV12-3 or TRBV12-4, with 8 bases lining up with TRBD1. CDR3 length: 12 residues. The junction had 4 bases not matched to a gene; V was cut back by 6 bases and J by 7 bases. In DNA form, the CDR3 reads TGTGCCAGCAGGGGGGGGACAGGTGGCTACACCTTC. Encoded protein: CASRGGTGGYTF.

The chain carries TRBV7-9 and TRBJ2-3, with 8 bases matching TRBD1. The junction had 6 bases not matched to a gene; V was cut back by 5 bases and J by 2 bases. Germline CDR1 is SEHNR and CDR2 is FQNEAQ (reference sequence). The CDR3 has 15 residues. The CDR3 is CASSDYRGFTDTQYF. The CDR3 DNA is TGTGCCAGCAGCGACTACAGGGGGTTCACAGATACGCAGTATTTT.

The chain couples TRBV5-1 to TRBJ2-3, with 10 bases identical to TRBD2. The CDR3 contains 17 residues. Germline V gene sequence: CDR1 SGHRS, CDR2 YFSETQ. The V and J ends lost 4 bases and 2 bases, in that order; junction bases with no gene match: 10. This chain's CDR3 is CASSPGRAGGTTDTQYF. CDR3 nucleotide sequence: TGCGCCAGCAGCCCGGGACGAGCGGGGGGGACCACAGATACGCAGTATTTT.

The table lists this clonotype with a count of one. CDR3 loop: CASSSEGGLVEQYF. CDR3 nucleotides: TGCGCCAGCAGCTCGGAGGGCGGCCTCGTCGAGCAGTACTTC. J is TRBJ2-5 and V is TRBV5-1; possible D gene TRBD2, 6 bases. The end of the DNA aligns better with TRBJ2-7, so the J call may be wrong. The CDR3 is made up of 14 amino acids. Germline V gene sequence: CDR1 SGHRS, CDR2 YFSETQ.

The chain has TRBV29-1 and TRBJ2-5, with D perhaps matching TRBD2 (5 bases). The last part of the DNA fits TRBJ2-7 better; the J call may be wrong. The CDR3 extends over 13 amino acids. Germline V gives CDR1 SQVTM, CDR2 ANQGSEA. The CDR3 here is CSGVNPGGYEQYF. CDR3 nucleotides: TGCAGCGGTGTAAACCCCGGAGGTTACGAGCAGTACTTC.

The rearrangement joins TRBV2 to TRBJ1-6; D perhaps matches TRBD1 (5 bases). The length of the CDR3 is 15 residues. Trimming stripped 8 bases from V and 4 bases from J, with 15 bases between. CDR1 SNHLY and CDR2 FYNNEI come from the germline V gene. For the CDR3, the DNA is TGTGCCAGCTCCTTTCGGGACGTTTATAATTCACCCCTCCACTTT. Translated, it gives CASSFRDVYNSPLHF.

The table lists this clonotype with a few counts. The V call is TRBV24-1, the J call TRBJ2-1, with TRBD2 identical over 9 bases. Germline CDR1 and CDR2: KGHDR and SFDVKD. With V trimmed by 5 bases and J by 4 bases, 2 bases remained unmatched. CDR3 size: 14 residues. CDR3 coding DNA: TGTGCCACCAGTGGCAGCGGGGGGTACAATGAGCAGTTCTTC. Translation gives CATSGSGGYNEQFF.

The V gene is TRBV6-1, the J gene TRBJ2-3; D may correspond to TRBD1 or TRBD2 (5 bases each). The CDR3 is 14 residues long. Looked up from germline, CDR1 is MNHNS and CDR2 is SASEGT. V lost 7 bases and J 1 base, leaving 12 bases between the germline ends. The CDR3 region has the DNA TGTGCCAGCACTTGGGACGGCGGCACAGATACGCAGTATTTT. The encoded protein is CASTWDGGTDTQYF.

The genes are TRBV4-3 and TRBJ2-6, with D possibly TRBD1 on 5 matching bases. V was trimmed by 0 bases and J by 3 bases, leaving 12 bases between them. This CDR3 is 17 amino acids long. Germline V gives CDR1 LGHNA, CDR2 YSLEER. CDR3 coding DNA: TGCGCCAGCAGCCAAGAGCGCAGGGCCGATGGGGCCAACGTCCTGACTTTC. Translating it yields CASSQERRADGANVLTF.

The chain has TRBV2 and TRBJ2-1; D gene uncertain. This CDR3 has 14 residues. Trimming took off 7 bases at V and 0 bases at J, with 10 bases between the two ends. Germline V gene data show CDR1 as SNHLY and CDR2 as FYNNEI. CDR3 nucleotide sequence: TGTGCCAGCAAAAAGGCAAGCTCCTACAATGAGCAGTTCTTC. This translates into CASKKASSYNEQFF.

This clonotype was seen a few times. This chain joins TRBV24-1 and TRBJ2-5; 7 nucleotides match TRBD1. Gene TRBJ2-7 matches the end of the DNA better, so the J call may be wrong. CDR3 size: 15 residues. CDR1 KGHDR and CDR2 SFDVKD come from the germline V gene. The CDR3 DNA follows: TGTGCCACCAGTGACGCTCAGGGGGACGTAGGCGAGCAGTACTTC. This gives the protein CATSDAQGDVGEQYF.